This T cell receptor beta chain stems from a study of CD8+ T cells in alopecia areata (dated by TCRdb to 2016 to 2019). For context, the study as a whole: High-throughput TCRbeta sequencing was used to examine T cell clonal expansion in alopecia areata in both the C3H/HeJ mouse model and human patients. The RNA source kit depended on sample type: the PAXgene miRNA kit for fixed scalp, the miRNeasy kit for PBMCs, and the RNeasy kit for mouse skin. Amplification of TCRbeta CDR3 regions was done by immunoSEQ multiplex PCR using 35 Vbeta forward primers and 13 Jbeta reverse primers. Scalp clonality was compared among normal scalp (n=4), patchy alopecia areata scalp (n=8), and alopecia totalis/universalis scalp (n=8). Scalp tissue and sorted CD4+ and CD8+ peripheral blood T cells from patchy and totalis/universalis alopecia areata patients and from healthy controls were covered by human TCRbeta sequencing. The paper as a whole reports these results and caveats: Scalp TCR repertoire analysis is complicated because resident alphabeta T cells in normal human skin are also sequenced, whereas mouse skin is dominated by gammadelta T cells. Lesional scalp, especially in alopecia totalis/universalis, showed higher clonality and more expanded CD8+ clones than normal scalp, suggesting antigenic drive. Compared with mice, TCR sequences shared between patients were less clear, possibly partly because of HLA diversity across the patient population.

In the case of this clone: Its antigen is still unknown. No much larger clone exists at a distance of one base, and base qualities are not known.

In the germline V gene (reference sequence), CDR1 corresponds to SEHNR and CDR2 to FQNEAQ. Taken from cysteine to phenylalanine, the CDR3 has 15 residues. Left in the record is the CDR3 DNA by itself, 45 bases read in frame from the first base. V has 0 bases trimmed and J has 6 bases trimmed; junction bases matching no gene number 5. Library construction relied on the immunoSEQ multiplex PCR assay. For TCR sequencing, RNA was extracted from every sample and reverse transcribed into cDNA to serve as template. SuperScript III was used to make first-strand cDNA, primed with a 2:1 mix of oligo-dT and random hexamers. A synthetic immune receptor repertoire was used to assess amplification bias, and residual bias was removed computationally. The original methods were these. Raw reads were preprocessed to remove errors, and CDR3 was defined by IMGT conventions from the conserved cysteine to phenylalanine. Clonality was computed by normalizing Shannon entropy by log2 of the number of productive unique TCRs and subtracting the result from 1. Whether each scalp clone was CD4 or CD8 was inferred by checking scalp TCRbeta sequences against the CD4 and CD8 repertoires from sorted blood. The table was pulled from immuneACCESS by TCRdb, which kept in-frame rearrangements only. Such tables lose some clones; where checked, under half of the loss comes from unresolved V genes, and the rest has no known cause. That table supplies the V and J calls and clone size; D and trimming were determined from the DNA. This sample gives approximately 98,000 clones in total; 55% to 70% of them show up just once. Roughly a quarter of the sample lies in the top ten.

Lesional scalp punch biopsies and peripheral blood were collected from alopecia areata patients. After PBMCs were isolated by density centrifugation and stained for CD3, CD4 and CD8, a FACSAria was used to sort CD4+ and CD8+ T cells. As part of a multicenter biomarker study, untreated alopecia areata patients were recruited. Blood CD8+ T cells from 4 to 6 biomarker-study patients were further sorted into NKG2D-low and NKG2D-high fractions. The chain joins TRBV7-9 to TRBJ2-1; a stretch of 7 junction bases matches TRBD2. This receptor was identified in a human donor with alopecia areata. Sample: NKG2D-low CD8+ T cells sorted from blood. The cell subset or site label, as the study defines it: sorted CD8+ NKG2D-low blood T cells. CDR3 reads: CASSLAGGEVNEQFF. The DNA sequence follows: TGTGCCAGCAGCTTAGCGGGAGGGGAGGTCAATGAGCAGTTCTTC.